This record concerns one TCR beta chain sequence. Its antigen is undetermined. The same CDR3 can be traced to other DNA sequences in this sample. This sample was taken from a study of Ad26.COV2.S vaccination and SARS-CoV-2 variants. Study in general: Within the COV1001 Ad26.COV2.S trial arm, the donor was enrolled. Recipients of Ad26.COV2.S got it intramuscularly, once or twice 56 days apart. Findings and caveats of the study: Vaccinated individuals (as opposed to placebo recipients) had higher spike-specific TCR breadth.

Treatment of the sample: roughly 18 received Ad26.COV2.S at low or high dose, single or two shots; 5 received placebo; per-sample allocation not given. Specimens were obtained on day 63 following the first vaccine or placebo injection. Produced via immunoSEQ multiplex PCR; TCRdb's table is partial and in-frame only. The sample includes a few hundred thousand clones, under 90% of them seen just once. From germline, CDR1 is LNHNV and CDR2 YYDKDF (reference sequence). The CDR3 covers 13 residues. With 0 bases removed from V and 2 bases from J, the gap between germline ends came to 4 bases. This rearrangement joins TRBV15 to TRBJ1-1; D is ambiguous. This sample comprised peripheral blood, obtained in a trial of Ad26.COV2.S vaccine versus placebo. This receptor was identified in a person between 18 and 65 years old who received the Ad26.COV2.S COVID-19 vaccine or a placebo. The CDR3 sequence: CATSRDPNTEAFF. The CDR3 region has the DNA TGTGCCACCAGCAGAGATCCCAACACTGAAGCTTTCTTT.